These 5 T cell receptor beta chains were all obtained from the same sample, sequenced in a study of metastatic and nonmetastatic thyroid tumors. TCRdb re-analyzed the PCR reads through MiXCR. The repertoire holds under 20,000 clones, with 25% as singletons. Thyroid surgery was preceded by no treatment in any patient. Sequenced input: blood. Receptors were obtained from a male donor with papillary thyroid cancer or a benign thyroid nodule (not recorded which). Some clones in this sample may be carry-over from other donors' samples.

In DNA, the CDR3 is TGTGCCAGCAGACCTACAGGGGCCCCTAACTATGGCTACACCTTC. It encodes CASRPTGAPNYGYTF. The chain joins TRBV5-5 to TRBJ1-2, with 7 bases that match TRBD1. The CDR3 spans 15 residues. The J segment lost 0 bases and the V segment lost 5 bases, leaving 7 bases of the junction unmatched. Germline V gene data show CDR1 as SGHKS and CDR2 as YYEKEE (reference sequence).

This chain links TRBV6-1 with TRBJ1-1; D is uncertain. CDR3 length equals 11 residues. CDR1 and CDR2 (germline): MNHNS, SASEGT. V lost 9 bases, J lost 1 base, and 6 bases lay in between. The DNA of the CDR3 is TGTGCCAGACCCAGGAACACTGAAGCTTTCTTT. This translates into CARPRNTEAFF.

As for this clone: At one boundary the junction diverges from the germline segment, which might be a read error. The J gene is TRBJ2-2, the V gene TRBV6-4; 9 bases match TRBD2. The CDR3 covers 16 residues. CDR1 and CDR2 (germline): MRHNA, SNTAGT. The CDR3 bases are TGTGCCAGCAGCCAATTAGCGGGAGTAGGCACCGGGGAGATGTTTTTT. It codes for CASSQLAGVGTGEMFF.

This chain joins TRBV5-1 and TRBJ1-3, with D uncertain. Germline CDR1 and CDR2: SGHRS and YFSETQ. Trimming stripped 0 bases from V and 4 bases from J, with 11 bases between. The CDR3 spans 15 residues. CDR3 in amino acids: CASSLAQVPGNTIYF. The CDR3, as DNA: TGCGCCAGCAGCTTGGCCCAGGTCCCGGGAAACACCATATATTTT.

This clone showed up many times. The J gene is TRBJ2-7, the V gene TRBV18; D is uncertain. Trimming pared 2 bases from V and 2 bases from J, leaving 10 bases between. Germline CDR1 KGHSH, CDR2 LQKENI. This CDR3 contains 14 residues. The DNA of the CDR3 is TGTGCCAGCTCACCATTCTCTTCGACCTACGAGCAGTACTTC. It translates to CASSPFSSTYEQYF. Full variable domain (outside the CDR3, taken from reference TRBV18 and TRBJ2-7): NAGVMQNPRHLVRRRGQEARLRCSPMKGHSHVYWYRQLPEEGLKFMVYLQKENIIDESGMPKERFSAEFPKEGPSILRIQQVVRGDSAAYFCASSPFSSTYEQYFGPGTRLTVT.